Here is one T cell receptor beta chain with its context. Its antigen remains unknown. The data derive from a study of T-cell memory formation after mild COVID-19. Study-level points and caveats: In second-wave clones peaking day 37, SARS-CoV-2 specificity remained unconfirmed.

TCRdb reprocessed the 5' RACE reads with MiXCR, giving one entry per CDR3 protein. The sample shows fewer than 250,000 distinct CDR3 sequences, over 15% of them seen only once. This CDR3 is 14 amino acids long. V shed 0 bases and J shed 7 bases, with 12 bases lying between them. Per germline, CDR1 LGHNA and CDR2 YNFKEQ. The rearrangement uses TRBV4-2 and TRBJ1-2, with D unresolved. The sequence was obtained from an adult woman who had mild COVID-19 (a few samples of this study predate the infection). Cell type and time point are not known. Sequencing was performed on PBMCs or a T cell subset sorted from them (not recorded which). CDR3 coding DNA: TGTGCCAGCAGCCAAGACGGCCTCCGGGGTGGCTACACCTTC. Encoded protein: CASSQDGLRGGYTF.